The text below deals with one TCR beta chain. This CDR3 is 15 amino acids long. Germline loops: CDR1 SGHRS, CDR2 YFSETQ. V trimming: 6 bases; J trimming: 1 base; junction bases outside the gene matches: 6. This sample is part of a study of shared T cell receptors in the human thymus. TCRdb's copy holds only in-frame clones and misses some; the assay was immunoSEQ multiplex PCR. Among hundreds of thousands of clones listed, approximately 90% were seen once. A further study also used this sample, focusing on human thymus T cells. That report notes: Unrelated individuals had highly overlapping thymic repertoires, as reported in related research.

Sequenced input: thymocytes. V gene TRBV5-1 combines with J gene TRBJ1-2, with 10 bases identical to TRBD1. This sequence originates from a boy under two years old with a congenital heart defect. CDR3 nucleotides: TGCGCCAGCACCCTGACAGGGGGCAATAACTATGGCTACACCTTC. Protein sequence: CASTLTGGNNYGYTF. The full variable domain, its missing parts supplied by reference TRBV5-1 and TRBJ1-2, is KAGVTQTPRYLIKTRGQQVTLSCSPISGHRSVSWYQQTPGQGLQFLFEYFSETQRNKGNFPGRFSGRQFSNSRSEMNVSTLELGDSALYLCASTLTGGNNYGYTFGSGTRLTVV.